The next 19 T cell receptor beta chains were all read from a single sample in a study of CXCR3-negative and CXCR3-positive naive CD8 T cells. All TRB cDNA libraries came from 5' RACE performed with UMI labels. From the 5' RACE reads, TCRdb lists one entry per CDR3 protein and no DNA. The listing contains about 43,000 distinct CDR3 sequences. The sequencing input was memory CD8+ T cells from blood. These receptors were collected from a human donor in good health. Some clones in this sample may be carry-over from other donors' samples.

The chain is built from TRBV7-9 and TRBJ2-7; lacking DNA, the TRBD1 call made by TCRdb goes unchecked. The CDR3 sequence is 15 residues long. Looked up from germline, CDR1 is SEHNR and CDR2 is FQNEAQ (reference sequence). The CDR3 sequence is CASSPRTAIGYEQYF.

The V gene is TRBV28, the J gene TRBJ2-3. Germline lookup yields CDR1 MDHEN and CDR2 SYDVKM. This CDR3 region has 12 residues. CDR3: CASSLPYLTQYF.

The genes are TRBV24-1 and TRBJ2-2; the D call of TRBD1 rests on TCRdb alone, since no DNA is present to check it. CDR1 is KGHDR, CDR2 SFDVKD, per germline. The CDR3 is 16 residues long. The CDR3 loop reads CATSDPRDRGFGELFF.

This sequence joins TRBV4-3 and TRBJ2-3; TCRdb gives TRBD2 as the D gene, but with no DNA this cannot be confirmed. Germline lookup yields CDR1 LGHNA and CDR2 YSLEER. The CDR3 is 15 amino acids. CDR3 amino acids: CASSSPGTSGDTQYF.

The chain has TRBV6-5 and TRBJ2-2; the TRBD1 assignment by TCRdb is unverifiable without DNA. Per germline, CDR1 MNHEY and CDR2 SVGAGI. The CDR3 is 14 amino acids. This CDR3 reads CASSSGANTGELFF.

The chain employs TRBV6-4 and TRBJ2-1; TCRdb's D call, TRBD2, is unchecked because there is no DNA. The CDR3 is made up of 15 amino acids. Germline V gene sequence: CDR1 MRHNA, CDR2 SNTAGT. CDR3 loop: CASSETSGSYNEQFF.

The V and J genes are TRBV5-5 and TRBJ2-3; the D call from TCRdb, TRBD1, cannot be confirmed without DNA. This CDR3 has 16 amino acids. The V gene's germline CDR1 is SGHKS and CDR2 YYEKEE (reference sequence). CDR3 sequence: CASSAQTGEWADTQYF. Full variable domain (outside the CDR3, taken from reference TRBV5-5 and TRBJ2-3): DAGVTQSPTHLIKTRGQQVTLRCSPISGHKSVSWYQQVLGQGPQFIFQYYEKEERGRGNFPDRFSARQFPNYSSELNVNALLLGDSALYLCASSAQTGEWADTQYFGPGTRLTVL.

The rearrangement uses TRBV4-3 and TRBJ1-1; TCRdb designates TRBD1, a call that cannot be tested without DNA. Germline V gives CDR1 LGHNA, CDR2 YSLEER. The CDR3 length is 16 residues. Here the CDR3 reads CASSQGYGGGFTEAFF.

V usage is TRBV7-2 and J usage is TRBJ2-7; TCRdb returns TRBD1, unconfirmable since there is no DNA. The CDR3 is made up of 14 amino acids. Per the germline V gene, CDR1 is SGHTA and CDR2 is FQGNSA. The chain's CDR3 is CASSPGTHPGRQYF.

The chain employs TRBV5-1 and TRBJ2-1. Germline values: CDR1 SGHRS, CDR2 YFSETQ. The CDR3 spans 16 residues. The CDR3 sequence is CASSLVRQSSYNEQFF.

The chain couples TRBV7-9 to TRBJ2-2. CDR3 length equals 14 residues. CDR1 is SEHNR and CDR2 is FQNEAQ in the germline V gene (reference sequence). CDR3 amino acids: CASSLALTTGELFF.

V usage is TRBV7-9 and J usage is TRBJ1-5; TCRdb's D call of TRBD1 is untestable without DNA. Per germline, CDR1 SEHNR and CDR2 FQNEAQ (reference sequence). CDR3 length: 14 amino acids. The CDR3 loop reads CASSRGDGYQPQHF.

The gene calls are TRBV2 and TRBJ2-7; the TCRdb D gene call, TRBD2, has no DNA to confirm it. From germline, CDR1 is SNHLY and CDR2 FYNNEI. This CDR3 has 13 amino acids. The CDR3 here is CATLTSGEYEQYF.

The chain has TRBV7-9 and TRBJ2-7. CDR1 is SEHNR, CDR2 FQNEAQ, per germline (reference sequence). CDR3 size: 12 residues. This chain's CDR3 is CASSSHNYEQYF.

Its frequency marks this clonotype as medium-sized. This sequence joins TRBV18 and TRBJ2-7; TCRdb calls TRBD1, which cannot be checked without DNA. The CDR3 spans 12 residues. The V gene's germline CDR1 is KGHSH and CDR2 LQKENI. CDR3: CASSPHRYEQYF. Filled out from reference TRBV18 and TRBJ2-7, the complete variable domain reads NAGVMQNPRHLVRRRGQEARLRCSPMKGHSHVYWYRQLPEEGLKFMVYLQKENIIDESGMPKERFSAEFPKEGPSILRIQQVVRGDSAAYFCASSPHRYEQYFGPGTRLTVT.

The V and J genes are TRBV7-9 and TRBJ1-1. The CDR3 has 15 residues. The germline V gene encodes CDR1 SEHNR and CDR2 FQNEAQ (reference sequence). CDR3 region: CASSLVLGGYAEAFF.

The V call is TRBV19, the J call TRBJ1-6. The CDR3 spans 14 residues. CDR1 is LNHDA and CDR2 is SQIVND in the germline V gene (reference sequence). The CDR3 sequence is CASSLVDYNSPLHF.

The gene calls are TRBV7-8 and TRBJ2-3; TCRdb names TRBD2, which stays unverified in the absence of DNA. CDR1 SGHVS and CDR2 FQNEAQ come from the germline V gene. The CDR3 is 15 amino acids. CDR3 sequence: CASSLGGRDTDTQYF.

This chain joins TRBV28 and TRBJ2-7; TCRdb selects TRBD1, and the lack of DNA leaves this call unchecked. The CDR3 is 12 amino acids. Germline assignment: CDR1 MDHEN and CDR2 SYDVKM. The CDR3 here is CASGTGTYEQYF. The whole variable domain, remainder taken from reference TRBV28 and TRBJ2-7, is DVKVTQSSRYLVKRTGEKVFLECVQDMDHENMFWYRQDPGLGLRLIYFSYDVKMKEKGDIPEGYSVSREKKERFSLILESASTNQTSMYLCASGTGTYEQYFGPGTRLTVT.